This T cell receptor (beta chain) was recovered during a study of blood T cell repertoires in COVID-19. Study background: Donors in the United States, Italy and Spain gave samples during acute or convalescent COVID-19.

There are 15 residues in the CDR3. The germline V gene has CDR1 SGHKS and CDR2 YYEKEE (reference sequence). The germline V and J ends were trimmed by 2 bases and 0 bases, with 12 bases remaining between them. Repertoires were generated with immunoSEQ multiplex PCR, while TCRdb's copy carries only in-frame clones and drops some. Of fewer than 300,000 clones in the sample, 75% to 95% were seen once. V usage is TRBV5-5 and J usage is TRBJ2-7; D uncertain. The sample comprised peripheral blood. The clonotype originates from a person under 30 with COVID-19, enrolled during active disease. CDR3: CASSFSPVSSYEQYF. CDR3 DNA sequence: TGTGCCAGCAGCTTCTCACCCGTCAGCTCCTACGAGCAGTACTTC.